Sequencing of this T cell receptor beta chain was carried out in a study of T cell responses to AZD1222 COVID-19 vaccine. The CDR3 totals 14 residues. Germline V gene lookup returns CDR1 SGHTA and CDR2 FQGTGA. Trimming shortened V by 2 bases and J by 0 bases, and 7 bases separated the two germline ends. Broader study findings: Compared with day 0, the breadth and depth of the Spike-specific TCR repertoire rose significantly after two doses of AZD1222. Recipients of AZD1222 seropositive at baseline numbered only 5 to 7. A mostly white British donor set with more females was recruited, and clonal diversity was possibly underestimated.

This clone was observed a handful of times. The antigen is not known. TCRdb's copy holds only in-frame clones and misses some; the assay was immunoSEQ multiplex PCR. This sample has about 75,000 clones, with around 86% found just once. This material consisted of peripheral blood, taken 28 days after the second AZD1222 dose. The V call is TRBV7-3, the J call TRBJ1-2; no clear D gene. This clonotype was obtained from an adult who received the AZD1222 COVID-19 vaccine. The chain's CDR3 is CASSLERANYGYTF. The DNA of the CDR3 is TGTGCCAGCAGCTTAGAGAGAGCTAACTATGGCTACACCTTC.